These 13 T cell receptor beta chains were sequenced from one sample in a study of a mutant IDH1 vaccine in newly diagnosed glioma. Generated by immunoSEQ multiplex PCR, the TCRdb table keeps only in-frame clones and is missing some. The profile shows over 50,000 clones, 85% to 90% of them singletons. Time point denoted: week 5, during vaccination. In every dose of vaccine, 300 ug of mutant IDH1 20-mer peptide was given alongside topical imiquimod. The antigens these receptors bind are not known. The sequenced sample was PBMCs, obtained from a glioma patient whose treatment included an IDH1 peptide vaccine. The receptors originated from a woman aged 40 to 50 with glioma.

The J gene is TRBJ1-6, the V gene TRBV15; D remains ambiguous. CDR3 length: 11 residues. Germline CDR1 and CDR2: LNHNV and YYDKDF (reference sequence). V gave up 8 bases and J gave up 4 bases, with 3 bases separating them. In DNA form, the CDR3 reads TGTGCCACCGGTTATAATTCACCCCTCCACTTT. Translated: CATGYNSPLHF.

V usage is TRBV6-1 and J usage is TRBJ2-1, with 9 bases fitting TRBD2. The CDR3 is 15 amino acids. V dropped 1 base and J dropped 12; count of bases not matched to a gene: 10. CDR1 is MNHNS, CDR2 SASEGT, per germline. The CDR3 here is CASSEVWWTSAGQFF. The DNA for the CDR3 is TGTGCCAGCAGTGAAGTCTGGTGGACTAGCGCGGGGCAGTTCTTC.

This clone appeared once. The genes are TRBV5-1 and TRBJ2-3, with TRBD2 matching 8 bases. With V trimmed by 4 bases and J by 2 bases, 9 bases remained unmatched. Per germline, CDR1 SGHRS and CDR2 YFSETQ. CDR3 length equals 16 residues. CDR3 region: CASSEGRGGTTDTQYF. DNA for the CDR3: TGCGCCAGCAGCGAGGGACGGGGGGGGACCACAGATACGCAGTATTTT. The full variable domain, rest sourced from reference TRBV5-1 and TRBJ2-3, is KAGVTQTPRYLIKTRGQQVTLSCSPISGHRSVSWYQQTPGQGLQFLFEYFSETQRNKGNFPGRFSGRQFSNSRSEMNVSTLELGDSALYLCASSEGRGGTTDTQYFGPGTRLTVL.

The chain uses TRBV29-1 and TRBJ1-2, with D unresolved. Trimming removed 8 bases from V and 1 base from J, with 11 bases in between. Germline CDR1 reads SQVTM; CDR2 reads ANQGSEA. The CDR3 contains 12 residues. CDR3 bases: TGCAGCACCGCAAGGCATAACTATGGCTACACCTTC. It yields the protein CSTARHNYGYTF.

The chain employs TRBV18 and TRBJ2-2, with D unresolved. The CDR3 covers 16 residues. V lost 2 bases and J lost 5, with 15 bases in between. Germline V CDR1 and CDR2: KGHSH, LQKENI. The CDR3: CASSPGLVRGTGELFF. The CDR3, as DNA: TGTGCCAGCTCACCAGGTCTGGTCCGTGGGACCGGGGAGCTGTTTTTT.

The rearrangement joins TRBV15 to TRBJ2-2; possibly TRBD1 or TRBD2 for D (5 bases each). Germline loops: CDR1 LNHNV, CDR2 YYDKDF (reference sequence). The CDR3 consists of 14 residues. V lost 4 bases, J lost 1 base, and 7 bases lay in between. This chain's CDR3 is CATSMGVNTGELFF. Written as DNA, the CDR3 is TGTGCCACCAGCATGGGGGTGAACACCGGGGAGCTGTTTTTT.

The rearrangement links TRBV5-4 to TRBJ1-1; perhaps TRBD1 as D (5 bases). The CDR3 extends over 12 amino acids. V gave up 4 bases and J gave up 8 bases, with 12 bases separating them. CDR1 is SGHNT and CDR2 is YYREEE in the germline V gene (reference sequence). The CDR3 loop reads CASSPRGTEAFF. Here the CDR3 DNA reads TGTGCCAGCAGCCCAAGGGGCACGGAAGCTTTCTTT.

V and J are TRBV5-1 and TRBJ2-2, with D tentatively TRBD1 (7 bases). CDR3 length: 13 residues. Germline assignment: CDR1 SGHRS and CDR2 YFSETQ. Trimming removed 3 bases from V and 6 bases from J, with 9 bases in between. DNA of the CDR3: TGCGCCAGCAGCTGGAGGGGGCCCGGGGAGCTGTTTTTT. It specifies CASSWRGPGELFF.

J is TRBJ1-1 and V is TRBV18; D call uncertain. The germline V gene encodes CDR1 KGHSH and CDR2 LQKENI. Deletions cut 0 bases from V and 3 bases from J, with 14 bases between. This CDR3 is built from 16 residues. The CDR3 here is CASSPPRRVGDTEAFF. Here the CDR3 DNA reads TGTGCCAGCTCACCACCCCGTAGAGTCGGGGACACTGAAGCTTTCTTT.

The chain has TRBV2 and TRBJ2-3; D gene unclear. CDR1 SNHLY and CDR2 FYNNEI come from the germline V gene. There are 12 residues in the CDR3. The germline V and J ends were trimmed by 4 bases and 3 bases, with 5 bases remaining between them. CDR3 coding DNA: TGTGCCAGCAGTGTCAATACAGATACGCAGTATTTT. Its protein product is CASSVNTDTQYF.

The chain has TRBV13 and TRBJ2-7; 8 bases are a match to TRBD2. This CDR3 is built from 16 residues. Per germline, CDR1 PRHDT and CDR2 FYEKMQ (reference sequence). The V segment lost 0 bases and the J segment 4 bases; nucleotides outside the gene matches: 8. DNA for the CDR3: TGTGCCAGCAGCTTAGGGGGGGCGGCTAGCGGGTACGAGCAGTACTTC. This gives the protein CASSLGGAASGYEQYF.

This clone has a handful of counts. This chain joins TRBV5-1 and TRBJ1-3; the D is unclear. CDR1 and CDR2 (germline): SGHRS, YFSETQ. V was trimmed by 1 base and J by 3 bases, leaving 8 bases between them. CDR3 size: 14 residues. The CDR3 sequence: CASSLTVDGNTIYF. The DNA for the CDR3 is TGCGCCAGCAGCTTGACAGTTGATGGAAACACCATATATTTT. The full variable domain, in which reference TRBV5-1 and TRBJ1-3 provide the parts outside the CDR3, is KAGVTQTPRYLIKTRGQQVTLSCSPISGHRSVSWYQQTPGQGLQFLFEYFSETQRNKGNFPGRFSGRQFSNSRSEMNVSTLELGDSALYLCASSLTVDGNTIYFGEGSWLTVV.

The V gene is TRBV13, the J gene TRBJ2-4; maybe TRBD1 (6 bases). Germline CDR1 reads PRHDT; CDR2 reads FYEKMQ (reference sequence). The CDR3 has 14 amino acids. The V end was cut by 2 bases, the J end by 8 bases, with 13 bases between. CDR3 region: CASSLMQGKDIQYF. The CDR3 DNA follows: TGTGCCAGCAGCTTAATGCAGGGGAAGGACATTCAGTACTTC.